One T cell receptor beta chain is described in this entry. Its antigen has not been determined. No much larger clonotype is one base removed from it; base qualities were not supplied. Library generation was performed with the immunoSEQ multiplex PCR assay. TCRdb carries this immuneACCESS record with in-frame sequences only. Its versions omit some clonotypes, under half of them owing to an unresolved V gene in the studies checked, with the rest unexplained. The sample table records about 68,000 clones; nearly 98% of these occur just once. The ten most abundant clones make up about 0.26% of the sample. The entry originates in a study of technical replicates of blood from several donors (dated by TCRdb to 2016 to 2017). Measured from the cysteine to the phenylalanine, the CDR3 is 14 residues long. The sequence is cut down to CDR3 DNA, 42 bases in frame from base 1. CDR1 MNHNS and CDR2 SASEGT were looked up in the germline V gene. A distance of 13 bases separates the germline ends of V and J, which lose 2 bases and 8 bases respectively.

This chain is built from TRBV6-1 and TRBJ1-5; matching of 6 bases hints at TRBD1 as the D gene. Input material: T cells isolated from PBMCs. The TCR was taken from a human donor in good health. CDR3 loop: CASSELGGREPQHF. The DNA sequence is TGTGCCAGCAGTGAATTGGGGGGGCGGGAGCCCCAGCATTTT.